This passage covers 25 T cell receptor beta chains from one sample sequenced in a study of PD-1 blockade in mismatch repair-deficient tumors. Assay: immunoSEQ multiplex PCR; the TCRdb copy retains only in-frame clones and omits some. The sample consists of tens of thousands of clones, about 84% of them appearing once. Source: peripheral blood, taken 12 weeks after starting pembrolizumab. The source is an adult with mismatch repair-deficient cancer.

The gene calls are TRBV5-4 and TRBJ2-7; D is uncertain. The V gene lost 1 base and the J gene lost 1 base, with 6 bases spanning the gap. The CDR3 is made up of 13 amino acids. Germline CDR1 SGHNT, CDR2 YYREEE (reference sequence). Here the CDR3 reads CASSLPTSYEQYF. The CDR3, as DNA: TGTGCCAGCAGCTTGCCCACTTCCTACGAGCAGTACTTC.

The CDR3 coding sequence is TGTGCCAGCAGTGAAGGGGTGAACACTGAAGCTTTCTTT. This translates into CASSEGVNTEAFF. This chain uses TRBV2 with TRBJ1-1; no reliable D call. Germline CDR1 SNHLY, CDR2 FYNNEI. The CDR3 is 13 residues long. Trimming removed 1 base at V and 0 bases at J, with 3 bases between. Complete variable domain (other parts from reference TRBV2 and TRBJ1-1): EPEVTQTPSHQVTQMGQEVILRCVPISNHLYFYWYRQILGQKVEFLVSFYNNEISEKSEIFDDQFSVERPDGSNFTLKIRSTKLEDSAMYFCASSEGVNTEAFFGQGTRLTVV.

This clone was observed a few times. This chain connects TRBV29-1 to TRBJ1-4, with 7 bases fitting TRBD1. The V gene's germline CDR1 is SQVTM and CDR2 ANQGSEA. The CDR3 has 14 amino acids. Unmatched junction bases numbered 9, after V lost 3 bases and J lost 8 bases. In nucleotides, the CDR3 is TGCAGCGTTGAGGGACAGCCGTTCGGGGAAAAACTGTTTTTT. This encodes CSVEGQPFGEKLFF.

This chain joins TRBV6-1 and TRBJ2-7; TRBD2 agrees at 7 bases. Germline CDR1 and CDR2: MNHNS and SASEGT. The CDR3 has 16 amino acids. Germline trimming cut 3 bases from V and 3 bases from J; bases unmatched to any gene: 11. The CDR3 sequence: CASSEWASGTFYEQYF. As DNA, the CDR3 is TGTGCCAGCAGTGAGTGGGCAAGCGGGACGTTCTACGAGCAGTACTTC.

The chain couples TRBV11-3 to TRBJ2-5; D is ambiguous. The CDR3 contains 17 residues. Germline loops: CDR1 SGHNT, CDR2 YENEEA. Between the trimmed V and J ends, which lost 2 bases and 5 bases, there was a span of 21 bases. Here the CDR3 reads CASSLWFENHPRETQYF. The CDR3 DNA sequence: TGTGCCAGCAGCTTATGGTTCGAGAATCACCCCCGGGAGACCCAGTACTTC.

The V call is TRBV29-1, the J call TRBJ2-3; D gene ambiguous. Between the trimmed V and J ends, which lost 0 bases and 1 base, there was a span of 5 bases. CDR1 and CDR2 (germline): SQVTM, ANQGSEA. CDR3 length equals 13 residues. The CDR3 DNA follows: TGCAGCGTTGAAGATCATGGCACAGATACGCAGTATTTT. The encoded protein is CSVEDHGTDTQYF.

The gene calls are TRBV5-1 and TRBJ2-2; TRBD2 matches at 14 bases. Germline V gene lookup returns CDR1 SGHRS and CDR2 YFSETQ. After removal of 3 bases from V and 6 bases from J, the junction contained 4 bases not matched to a gene. CDR3 length: 16 residues. CDR3 in DNA: TGCGCCAGCAGCTGGGGACTAGCGGGAGCGTCCGGGGAGCTGTTTTTT. Amino acids: CASSWGLAGASGELFF.

The gene calls are TRBV7-9 and TRBJ2-2; D remains ambiguous. CDR3 length: 13 amino acids. The V and J ends lost 1 base and 3 bases respectively, with 3 bases between them. Germline V gene sequence: CDR1 SEHNR, CDR2 FQNEAQ (reference sequence). The DNA of the CDR3 is TGTGCCAGCAGCTTAGACTACACCGGGGAGCTGTTTTTT. This gives the protein CASSLDYTGELFF. The variable domain in full, with the rest retrieved from reference TRBV7-9 and TRBJ2-2, is DTGVSQNPRHKITKRGQNVTFRCDPISEHNRLYWYRQTLGQGPEFLTYFQNEAQLEKSRLLSDRFSAERPKGSFSTLEIQRTEQGDSAMYLCASSLDYTGELFFGEGSRLTVL.

This chain connects TRBV19 to TRBJ1-1, with 7 positions matching TRBD1. Germline CDR1 and CDR2: LNHDA and SQIVND (reference sequence). V lost 5 bases and J lost 4; bases outside the gene matches: 10. This CDR3 region has 15 residues. CDR3 sequence reads: CASSSYRGGGTEAFF. Here the CDR3 DNA reads TGTGCCAGTAGTTCCTACAGGGGAGGAGGCACTGAAGCTTTCTTT.

This clone came up a few times. The V gene is TRBV14, the J gene TRBJ2-7; 8 nucleotides agree with TRBD1. V shed 1 base and J 0 bases; nucleotides not matched to a gene: 11. The CDR3 sequence is 18 residues long. Germline V gives CDR1 SGHDN, CDR2 FVKESK. The CDR3 sequence: CASSQVSFTGQVSYEQYF. The CDR3 nucleotides are TGTGCCAGCAGCCAAGTCTCCTTTACGGGACAGGTCTCCTACGAGCAGTACTTC.

This chain connects TRBV7-2 to TRBJ1-2; 7 nucleotides agree with TRBD1. CDR1 is SGHTA, CDR2 FQGNSA, per germline. V was pared by 4 bases and J by 6 bases, with 14 bases of the junction left unmatched. The CDR3 has 16 amino acids. CDR3 sequence: CASSSPGTEPIHGYTF. The CDR3 region has the DNA TGTGCCAGCAGCTCACCCGGGACAGAGCCAATTCATGGCTACACCTTC.

The rearrangement links TRBV6-5 to TRBJ2-1; D is perhaps TRBD2 (5 bases). Germline V gene data show CDR1 as MNHEY and CDR2 as SVGAGI. V was trimmed by 3 bases and J by 6 bases, leaving 15 bases between them. The CDR3 extends over 15 amino acids. The CDR3 sequence: CASSYGSASRNEQFF. As DNA, the CDR3 is TGTGCCAGCAGTTATGGTTCGGCTAGCCGCAATGAGCAGTTCTTC.

The chain is built from TRBV29-1 and TRBJ2-7, with a possible D match to TRBD2 (5 bases). V dropped 6 bases and J dropped 2 bases, with 11 bases sitting between them. The CDR3 contains 12 residues. Germline CDR1 is SQVTM and CDR2 is ANQGSEA. CDR3 protein: CSVFDGTYEQYF. In DNA, the CDR3 is TGCAGCGTCTTTGACGGGACCTACGAGCAGTACTTC.

The rearrangement links TRBV19 to TRBJ2-3; unclear D gene. Germline V gene sequence: CDR1 LNHDA, CDR2 SQIVND (reference sequence). The CDR3 has 17 amino acids. The germline V and J ends were trimmed by 1 base and 1 base, with 15 bases remaining between them. The CDR3 bases are TGTGCCAGTAGTATAGGCCCCCCAGCGAGTGGCACAGATACGCAGTATTTT. This translates into CASSIGPPASGTDTQYF. Full variable domain (outside the CDR3, taken from reference TRBV19 and TRBJ2-3): DGGITQSPKYLFRKEGQNVTLSCEQNLNHDAMYWYRQDPGQGLRLIYYSQIVNDFQKGDIAEGYSVSREKKESFPLTVTSAQKNPTAFYLCASSIGPPASGTDTQYFGPGTRLTVL.

This chain joins TRBV29-1 and TRBJ2-6; D gene uncertain. CDR1 and CDR2 from the germline V gene are SQVTM and ANQGSEA. V dropped 4 bases and J dropped 1 base, with 8 bases sitting between them. This CDR3 spans 14 amino acids. The CDR3 sequence is CSVAISSGANVLTF. The CDR3 DNA is TGCAGCGTTGCGATCTCTTCTGGGGCCAACGTCCTGACTTTC.

The chain links TRBV7-2 to TRBJ2-1; 10 bases align to TRBD2. Germline V lookup: CDR1 SGHTA, CDR2 FQGNSA. Trimming removed 1 base from V and 8 bases from J; junction bases left unmatched: 11. The CDR3 runs to 17 residues. The CDR3 loop reads CASSLVLAGAGGDEQFF. CDR3 bases: TGTGCCAGCAGCTTAGTTCTAGCGGGAGCGGGGGGCGATGAGCAGTTCTTC. The complete variable domain, with remaining parts taken from reference TRBV7-2 and TRBJ2-1, reads GAGVSQSPSNKVTEKGKDVELRCDPISGHTALYWYRQSLGQGLEFLIYFQGNSAPDKSGLPSDRFSAERTGGSVSTLTIQRTQQEDSAVYLCASSLVLAGAGGDEQFFGPGTRLTVL.

This chain connects TRBV11-2 to TRBJ2-7; maybe TRBD2 (6 bases). Per germline, CDR1 SGHAT and CDR2 FQNNGV. This CDR3 comprises 13 residues. Trimming cost V 4 bases and J 7 bases, with 14 bases left between them. The chain's CDR3 is CASSWIAEGEQYF. Written as DNA, the CDR3 is TGTGCCAGCAGCTGGATAGCGGAGGGTGAGCAGTACTTC.

The sample holds a few counts of this clone. V and J are TRBV27 and TRBJ1-2; perhaps TRBD1 as D (5 bases). Germline V gene sequence: CDR1 MNHEY, CDR2 SMNVEV (reference sequence). The V end lost 8 bases, the J end lost 1 base, and 29 bases lay between the germline ends. The CDR3 runs to 19 residues. The CDR3 protein is CASHTSYFTTTVINYGYTF. The CDR3 DNA reads as TGTGCCAGCCACACGTCTTATTTTACTACGACAGTTATTAACTATGGCTACACCTTC.

The rearrangement links TRBV2 to TRBJ2-1, with D hard to call. The CDR3 has 13 amino acids. Germline V gives CDR1 SNHLY, CDR2 FYNNEI. V was pared by 5 bases and J by 1 base, with 6 bases between. CDR3 sequence (DNA): TGTGCCAGCAGTCTTTCGTCCTACAATGAGCAGTTCTTC. This gives the protein CASSLSSYNEQFF.

This rearrangement joins TRBV18 to TRBJ2-2, with D unclear. V lost 5 bases, J lost 2 bases, and 15 bases lay in between. Germline values: CDR1 KGHSH, CDR2 LQKENI. This CDR3 has 16 residues. The CDR3: CASSTGVASNTGELFF. The CDR3 region has the DNA TGTGCCAGCTCAACCGGAGTAGCATCAAACACCGGGGAGCTGTTTTTT.

The chain has TRBV20-1 and TRBJ1-1; D gene unclear. The V and J ends lost 4 bases and 4 bases respectively, with 7 bases between them. CDR3 size: 11 residues. Germline V CDR1 and CDR2: DFQATT, SNEGSKA (reference sequence). The CDR3 DNA follows: TGCAGTGCTACCCACGGCACTGAAGCTTTCTTT. As protein: CSATHGTEAFF.

This chain joins TRBV30 and TRBJ2-7; 7 positions match TRBD1. Germline assignment: CDR1 GTSNPN and CDR2 SVGIG (reference sequence). V shed 7 bases and J 2 bases; nucleotides not matched to a gene: 11. This CDR3 is built from 14 residues. The CDR3 is CASRKGATPYEQYF. The CDR3 nucleotides are TGTGCCTCGAGGAAGGGGGCCACCCCCTACGAGCAGTACTTC.

This sequence joins TRBV11-3 and TRBJ2-7; D not certain. In germline, CDR1 is SGHNT, CDR2 YENEEA. The V and J ends lost 2 bases and 2 bases respectively, with 13 bases between them. This CDR3 region has 15 residues. CDR3 loop: CASSLNFGHTYEQYF. For the CDR3, the DNA is TGTGCCAGCAGCTTAAATTTCGGGCATACCTACGAGCAGTACTTC. Combining the CDR3 with reference TRBV11-3 and TRBJ2-7 gives the whole variable domain EAGVVQSPRYKIIEKKQPVAFWCNPISGHNTLYWYLQNLGQGPELLIRYENEEAVDDSQLPKDRFSAERLKGVDSTLKIQPAELGDSAVYLCASSLNFGHTYEQYFGPGTRLTVT.

This chain connects TRBV25-1 to TRBJ2-7; D is perhaps TRBD1 (6 bases). Germline V lookup: CDR1 MGHDK, CDR2 SYGVNS. The CDR3 has 13 residues. V dropped 8 bases and J dropped 2 bases, with 13 bases sitting between them. DNA for the CDR3: TGTGCCAGCTCCTCAGGGGCCCCCTACGAGCAGTACTTC. Protein: CASSSGAPYEQYF.

The chain recombines TRBV7-9 with TRBJ2-7, with a weak D call TRBD1 (5 bases). The V gene's germline CDR1 is SEHNR and CDR2 FQNEAQ (reference sequence). With 5 bases removed from V and 2 bases from J, the gap between germline ends came to 13 bases. CDR3 length: 14 residues. This CDR3 is CASSRQSPPYEQYF. The CDR3 nucleotides are TGTGCCAGCAGCCGACAGAGTCCCCCCTACGAGCAGTACTTC.